Each of the 20 T cell receptor beta chains below was sequenced from the same sample in a study of PD-1 blockade in classical Hodgkin lymphoma. Every patient was affected by relapse after autologous stem cell transplantation, while exposure to brentuximab vedotin was not uniform. The assay was immunoSEQ multiplex PCR, and TCRdb's table has in-frame clones only and misses some. The table includes around 50,000 clones, 91% detected once. The material was peripheral blood mononuclear cells (PBMCs), obtained before the second cycle of nivolumab. Receptor source: a human donor with classical Hodgkin lymphoma.

The V and J genes are TRBV5-1 and TRBJ2-2, with TRBD2 as a possible D gene (6 bases). This CDR3 region has 15 residues. Trimming removed 4 bases at V and 4 bases at J, with 14 bases between. Germline V gene data show CDR1 as SGHRS and CDR2 as YFSETQ. The CDR3 bases are TGCGCCAGCAGCCCCGCCGCGGGGACCACCGGGGAGCTGTTTTTT. Its protein is CASSPAAGTTGELFF.

This rearrangement joins TRBV28 to TRBJ2-3; 7 bases fit TRBD2. V shed 4 bases and J 5 bases; nucleotides not matched to a gene: 6. Germline V gene sequence: CDR1 MDHEN, CDR2 SYDVKM. The length of the CDR3 is 14 residues. CDR3 sequence: CASSSSGSGDTQYF. As DNA, the CDR3 is TGTGCCAGCAGTTCTAGCGGTTCCGGAGATACGCAGTATTTT.

This sequence joins TRBV4-1 and TRBJ1-1, with a tentative D call TRBD1 (5 bases). V lost 4 bases and J 0 bases, leaving 12 bases between the germline ends. Germline V lookup: CDR1 MGHRA, CDR2 YSYEKL. This CDR3 is 15 amino acids long. The CDR3 DNA follows: TGCGCCAGCAGCCTGCCGGGGCTTTTGAACACTGAAGCTTTCTTT. It translates to CASSLPGLLNTEAFF.

The chain couples TRBV6-5 to TRBJ2-2; D is unresolved. CDR1 and CDR2 from the germline V gene are MNHEY and SVGAGI. The CDR3 is 16 amino acids. Trimming took 4 bases from V and 3 from J, leaving 15 bases between them. CDR3 sequence (DNA): TGTGCCAGCAGTTCCCGGCCAGGTGGTTACACCGGGGAGCTGTTTTTT. Protein sequence: CASSSRPGGYTGELFF.

The chain is built from TRBV9 and TRBJ2-7, with D tentatively TRBD1 (6 bases). This CDR3 comprises 15 residues. Trimming took off 0 bases at V and 3 bases at J, with 13 bases between the two ends. From germline, CDR1 is SGDLS and CDR2 YYNGEE. CDR3: CASSVDWTEDYEQYF. CDR3 DNA: TGTGCCAGCAGCGTAGACTGGACAGAAGACTACGAGCAGTACTTC.

This rearrangement joins TRBV5-4 to TRBJ2-2, with a possible D match to TRBD1 (5 bases). Trimming removed 4 bases from V and 6 bases from J, with 10 bases in between. CDR3 length: 13 residues. Per germline, CDR1 SGHNT and CDR2 YYREEE (reference sequence). CDR3 sequence (DNA): TGTGCCAGCAGCCTCAGGGATCCCGGGGAGCTGTTTTTT. Protein: CASSLRDPGELFF. The full variable domain, in which reference TRBV5-4 and TRBJ2-2 provide the parts outside the CDR3, is ETGVTQSPTHLIKTRGQQVTLRCSSQSGHNTVSWYQQALGQGPQFIFQYYREEENGRGNFPPRFSGLQFPNYSSELNVNALELDDSALYLCASSLRDPGELFFGEGSRLTVL.

The chain is built from TRBV19 and TRBJ1-3; 7 bases agree with TRBD1. The germline V gene has CDR1 LNHDA and CDR2 SQIVND (reference sequence). The CDR3 spans 14 residues. V shed 5 bases, J shed 7 bases, and the junction held 8 bases outside the gene matches. This CDR3 reads CASSPPDRSNTIYF. The CDR3 nucleotides read TGTGCCAGTAGTCCTCCGGACAGGTCGAACACCATATATTTT.

V usage is TRBV11-3 and J usage is TRBJ1-2, with 7 bases lining up with TRBD1. V dropped 0 bases and J dropped 1; count of bases not matched to a gene: 14. CDR3 length: 19 residues. CDR1 and CDR2 from the germline V gene are SGHNT and YENEEA. The CDR3 DNA sequence: TGTGCCAGCAGCTTAGATCCCGGGACAGAAAGACTACTTAACTATGGCTACACCTTC. Amino acid sequence: CASSLDPGTERLLNYGYTF.

The CDR3 loop reads CASSPGRGREKLFF. CDR3 coding DNA: TGTGCCAGCAGCCCTGGCAGGGGGCGTGAAAAACTGTTTTTT. The V gene is TRBV5-6, the J gene TRBJ1-4, with 8 bases that match TRBD1. The CDR3 is made up of 14 amino acids. Looked up from germline, CDR1 is SGHDT and CDR2 is YYEEEE. The junction had 6 bases not matched to a gene; V was cut back by 4 bases and J by 7 bases.

The chain combines TRBV18 with TRBJ2-2; perhaps D is TRBD1 or TRBD2 (5 bases each). Per germline, CDR1 KGHSH and CDR2 LQKENI. V shed 3 bases and J shed 2 bases, with 16 bases lying between them. The CDR3 runs 17 residues. The CDR3 region has the DNA TGTGCCAGCTCACCCAGGGACGCCAATTTCAACACCGGGGAGCTGTTTTTT. It is translated as CASSPRDANFNTGELFF.

This sequence joins TRBV4-2 and TRBJ2-7; 9 bases agree with TRBD2. CDR1 is LGHNA and CDR2 is YNFKEQ in the germline V gene. This CDR3 contains 17 residues. J lost 1 base, V lost 1 base, and 8 bases had no gene match. CDR3 in amino acids: CASSQVTAGGPSYEQYF. The CDR3 region has the DNA TGTGCCAGCAGCCAAGTTACAGCGGGAGGCCCTTCCTACGAGCAGTACTTC.

The rearrangement links TRBV11-2 to TRBJ1-1; the D is unclear. The germline gives CDR1 SGHAT, CDR2 FQNNGV. Trimming shortened V by 0 bases and J by 6 bases, and 5 bases separated the two germline ends. The CDR3 runs to 12 residues. The CDR3 DNA sequence: TGTGCCAGCAGCTTAGATCATCCTGAAGCTTTCTTT. It specifies CASSLDHPEAFF.

The gene calls are TRBV27 and TRBJ2-1; 14 nucleotides line up with TRBD2. V trimming: 5 bases; J trimming: 6 bases; junction bases outside the gene matches: 3. The germline V gene encodes CDR1 MNHEY and CDR2 SMNVEV (reference sequence). The CDR3 runs to 15 residues. Written as DNA, the CDR3 is TGTGCCAGCAGTCCCGGGACTAGCGGGGGCAATGAGCAGTTCTTC. It codes for CASSPGTSGGNEQFF.

This clone was found a few times. The gene calls are TRBV7-9 and TRBJ1-1; D remains unclear. This CDR3 has 13 residues. V gave up 3 bases and J gave up 8 bases, with 13 bases separating them. The germline V gene encodes CDR1 SEHNR and CDR2 FQNEAQ (reference sequence). CDR3 loop: CASSFSKWEEAFF. The DNA of the CDR3 is TGTGCCAGCAGCTTTAGTAAGTGGGAGGAAGCTTTCTTT.

The rearrangement uses TRBV9 and TRBJ2-7; D perhaps matches TRBD1 (6 bases). From germline, CDR1 is SGDLS and CDR2 YYNGEE. This CDR3 is built from 13 residues. Between the trimmed V and J ends, which lost 3 bases and 2 bases, there was a span of 9 bases. The CDR3 DNA is TGTGCCAGCAGCGGTGGACAGACCTACGAGCAGTACTTC. Amino acids: CASSGGQTYEQYF.

The genes are TRBV6-5 and TRBJ2-5; D perhaps matches TRBD2 (5 bases). This CDR3 has 15 residues. The V end was cut by 0 bases, the J end by 10 bases, with 18 bases between. Germline V gives CDR1 MNHEY, CDR2 SVGAGI. The CDR3 DNA reads TGTGCCAGCAGTTACTCGATTGGCTGGGGTCGGGACCAGTACTTC. It codes for CASSYSIGWGRDQYF.

This clone occurred once. The J gene is TRBJ2-1, the V gene TRBV7-6; D gene unclear. The CDR3 consists of 11 residues. Germline CDR1 is SGHVS and CDR2 is FNYEAQ. Trimming removed 4 bases at V and 9 bases at J, with 7 bases between. CDR3 in amino acids: CASSYRGEQFF. In DNA form, the CDR3 reads TGTGCCAGCAGCTATAGAGGTGAGCAGTTCTTC.

The chain combines TRBV11-3 with TRBJ2-1, with D perhaps matching TRBD2 (6 bases). Trimming stripped 5 bases from V and 8 bases from J, with 16 bases between. The CDR3 length is 14 residues. The germline CDR1 and CDR2 sequences are SGHNT and YENEEA. CDR3 in amino acids: CASSGWDSRHEQFF. DNA of the CDR3: TGTGCCAGCAGCGGATGGGACTCTCGGCATGAGCAGTTCTTC. The whole variable domain, filled in from reference TRBV11-3 and TRBJ2-1, reads EAGVVQSPRYKIIEKKQPVAFWCNPISGHNTLYWYLQNLGQGPELLIRYENEEAVDDSQLPKDRFSAERLKGVDSTLKIQPAELGDSAVYLCASSGWDSRHEQFFGPGTRLTVL.

The chain recombines TRBV28 with TRBJ1-5; 8 bases map to TRBD1. V lost 5 bases, J lost 1 base, and 28 bases stayed unmatched. This CDR3 has 23 amino acids. In germline, CDR1 is MDHEN, CDR2 SYDVKM. The CDR3 is CASSHSVSGVGTGAVGSNQPQHF. CDR3 nucleotides: TGTGCCAGCAGTCACAGCGTTTCAGGCGTTGGGACAGGCGCCGTGGGGAGCAATCAGCCCCAGCATTTT.

This clone was counted once. The chain links TRBV21-1 to TRBJ2-3; the DNA was not compared with TRBD1, the D call given in the table. TRBV21-1 is labeled a pseudogene. The CDR3 has 16 residues. Written as DNA, the CDR3 is TGTGCCAGCAGTAGGTGTGCTACAGTCATGCAAGATACGCAGTATTTT. Amino acids: CASSRCATVMQDTQYF.